The clone carrying this TCR beta chain was recorded a few times. This specimen belongs to a study of type 1 regulatory T cells. TCRdb processed the reads anew with MiXCR; each CDR3 protein has one entry. The data show some 90,000 distinct CDR3 sequences, with roughly 31% seen just once and 2% to 2.5% held by the top ten. V dropped 1 base and J dropped 6 bases, with 9 bases sitting between them. Germline lookup yields CDR1 SGHTA and CDR2 FQGTGA. CDR3 length equals 14 residues. The sample consisted of CD4+ T cells, either the whole sample or a sorted fraction (not recorded which). V gene TRBV7-3 combines with J gene TRBJ2-2; no definite D call. The clonotype originates from a human donor in good health. Here the CDR3 reads CASSLNKGAGELFF. CDR3 sequence (DNA): TGTGCCAGCAGCTTAAACAAGGGTGCCGGGGAGCTGTTTTTT.